The sequence of this T cell receptor beta chain was determined in a study of spatial heterogeneity in lung cancer. Study information: Beta-chain sequences consistently outnumbered alpha-chain sequences in detection. The study found that TCR transcript counts in tumor regions correlated strongly with a matched bulk RNA-seq T cell module score.

The CDR3 is 14 amino acids. V lost 4 bases to trimming and J lost 2 bases, with 12 bases between them. The germline V gene has CDR1 SGHTA and CDR2 FQGNSA. MiXCR, applied by TCRdb to the 5' RACE reads, yields one record per CDR3 protein. The sample carries 15,000 to 20,000 distinct CDR3 sequences, 7% to 7.5% recorded once. The time point was: sample taken at primary tumor resection. A total of approximately 70 untreated early-stage non-small cell lung cancer patients served as donors. Without sorting, whole RNA was sequenced from tumor, nontumor lung or frozen PBMC. This clonotype has at least ten counts. Its specificity is unknown. Points from the study as a whole: For expanded intratumoral alpha and beta TCRs, counts tracked tumor mutation counts.

V is TRBV7-2 and J is TRBJ2-7; tentatively, D is TRBD2 (6 bases). The sequences come from lung tumor tissue, collected at surgery. The sequence was collected from a female donor with early-stage non-small cell lung cancer. The CDR3 protein is CASSYVGGTYEQYF. CDR3 sequence (DNA): TGTGCCAGCAGCTACGTCGGGGGAACCTACGAGCAGTACTTC.